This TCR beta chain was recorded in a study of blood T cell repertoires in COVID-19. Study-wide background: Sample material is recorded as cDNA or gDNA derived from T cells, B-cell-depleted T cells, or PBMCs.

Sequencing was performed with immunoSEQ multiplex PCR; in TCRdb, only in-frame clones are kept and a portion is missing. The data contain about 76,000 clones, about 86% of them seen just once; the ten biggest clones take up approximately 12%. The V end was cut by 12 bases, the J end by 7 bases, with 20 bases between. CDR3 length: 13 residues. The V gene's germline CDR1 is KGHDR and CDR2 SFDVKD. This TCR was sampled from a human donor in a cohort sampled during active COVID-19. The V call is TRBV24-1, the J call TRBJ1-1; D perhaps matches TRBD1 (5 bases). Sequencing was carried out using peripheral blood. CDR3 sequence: CASIPPWTNEAFF. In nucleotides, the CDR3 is TGTGCCTCCATTCCGCCCTGGACAAATGAAGCTTTCTTT.